Below are 7 T cell receptor beta chains sequenced from a single sample in a study of beta chain features in type 1 diabetes (dated by TCRdb to 2017 to 2018). Libraries came from the immunoSEQ multiplex PCR assay. All of the isolated RNA was reverse transcribed with the High Capacity cDNA Reverse Transcription Kit, so expressed TCRB transcripts were sequenced. Drawn from immuneACCESS, this table holds only the in-frame rearrangements with V and J called that TCRdb kept. Clones are partly lost; checked studies trace under half to an unresolved V gene and leave the rest unexplained. For this sample there are hundreds of thousands of clones; around 13% appear just once. Clones ranked in the top ten supply about 0.017% of the sample. Source material: naive CD4+ T cells from blood. The cell subset or site label on this specimen signifies: true naive CD4+ T cells. The receptors derive from a man between 18 and 35 years old in good health.

This clone has more than one count but fewer than ten. CDR3 loop: CASSHLFRDSSYEQYF. In DNA form, the CDR3 reads TGTGCCAGCTCCCACCTATTCCGGGATTCCTCCTACGAGCAGTACTTC. The chain links TRBV18 to TRBJ2-7; perhaps TRBD2 as D (5 bases). The V gene lost 6 bases and the J gene lost 0 bases, with 18 bases spanning the gap. The length of the CDR3 is 16 residues. The germline gives CDR1 KGHSH, CDR2 LQKENI.

This clone occurred a few times. This chain uses TRBV6-6 with TRBJ2-3, with 7 positions matching TRBD2. Trimming cost V 0 bases and J 3 bases; bases outside gene matches: 6. The CDR3 is made up of 16 amino acids. The germline CDR1 and CDR2 sequences are MNHNY and SVGAGI (reference sequence). The CDR3 nucleotides are TGTGCCAGCAGTTACTCTGGCCTGGGAGGGACAGATACGCAGTATTTT. Protein sequence: CASSYSGLGGTDTQYF.

This clone was seen more than once but under ten times. The chain is built from TRBV6-6 and TRBJ1-1; 7 nucleotides align to TRBD1. The length of the CDR3 is 13 residues. CDR1 is MNHNY, CDR2 SVGAGI, per germline (reference sequence). V was clipped by 6 bases and J by 4 bases; unmatched bases: 5. The CDR3 DNA is TGTGCCAGCAGGGGAGCAGGGGGCACTGAAGCTTTCTTT. Translating it yields CASRGAGGTEAFF.

This clone was observed a few times. The chain has TRBV19 and TRBJ1-1; D remains ambiguous. Germline CDR1 is LNHDA and CDR2 is SQIVND (reference sequence). Deletions cut 0 bases from V and 11 bases from J, with 13 bases between. The CDR3 loop spans 13 amino acids. Here the CDR3 DNA reads TGTGCCAGTAGTATAGATTCTGGGCTGGGCGCTTTCTTT. Protein: CASSIDSGLGAFF.

This clone was seen a few times. The chain couples TRBV6-5 to TRBJ2-1, with 11 bases lining up with TRBD1. There are 16 residues in the CDR3. Germline CDR1 MNHEY, CDR2 SVGAGI. V gave up 0 bases and J gave up 6 bases; unmatched junction bases: 4. CDR3 sequence reads: CASSYSTGTGGNEQFF. The DNA for the CDR3 is TGTGCCAGCAGTTACTCGACTGGGACAGGGGGCAATGAGCAGTTCTTC.

This clone has only a few counts. The chain recombines TRBV5-1 with TRBJ2-1; tentatively, D is TRBD1 (6 bases). V was cut by 2 bases and J by 1 base, with 13 bases left in between. The CDR3 has 16 residues. Looked up from germline, CDR1 is SGHRS and CDR2 is YFSETQ. CDR3 coding DNA: TGCGCCAGCAGCTTCGGTGGTCAGGGGTCCTACAATGAGCAGTTCTTC. Translated: CASSFGGQGSYNEQFF. The variable domain in full, with the rest retrieved from reference TRBV5-1 and TRBJ2-1, is KAGVTQTPRYLIKTRGQQVTLSCSPISGHRSVSWYQQTPGQGLQFLFEYFSETQRNKGNFPGRFSGRQFSNSRSEMNVSTLELGDSALYLCASSFGGQGSYNEQFFGPGTRLTVL.

This clone has only a few counts. The rearrangement links TRBV28 to TRBJ2-7; D uncertain. CDR3 length: 15 amino acids. CDR1 is MDHEN and CDR2 is SYDVKM in the germline V gene. V was cut by 3 bases and J by 5 bases, with 17 bases left in between. CDR3 sequence: CASSLPQPLGHEQYF. The DNA of the CDR3 is TGTGCCAGCAGTTTGCCCCAGCCTTTGGGCCACGAGCAGTACTTC.